The 12 T cell receptor beta chains below come from one sample, sequenced in a study of T cell changes during pregnancy in multiple sclerosis. Produced via immunoSEQ multiplex PCR; TCRdb's table is partial and in-frame only. The sample holds about 65,000 clones, about 92% seen once. The input for sequencing was CD8+ T cells from peripheral blood mononuclear cells, taken in the third trimester of pregnancy. Receptor source: a female donor in good health, enrolled as a control in a pregnancy study.

The count of this clone is one. The gene calls are TRBV5-6 and TRBJ1-2; D is unresolved. Trimming stripped 1 base from V and 4 bases from J, with 8 bases between. The CDR3 runs to 13 residues. Germline V CDR1 and CDR2: SGHDT, YYEEEE. Written as DNA, the CDR3 is TGTGCCAGCAGCTTGATCGACTCCTATGGCTACACCTTC. Translated: CASSLIDSYGYTF.

This rearrangement joins TRBV4-3 to TRBJ1-5; the D gene is possibly TRBD1 (6 bases). V dropped 0 bases and J dropped 7 bases, with 13 bases sitting between them. CDR1 is LGHNA, CDR2 YSLEER, per germline. This CDR3 spans 15 amino acids. CDR3 region: CASSQDRQGSQPQHF. DNA of the CDR3: TGCGCCAGCAGCCAAGATCGGCAGGGGTCGCAGCCCCAGCATTTT.

The rearrangement uses TRBV7-3 and TRBJ2-7; a weak D match, TRBD2 (7 bases). With 1 base removed from V and 5 bases from J, the gap between germline ends came to 12 bases. The CDR3 has 14 amino acids. Germline assignment: CDR1 SGHTA and CDR2 FQGTGA. CDR3 nucleotides: TGTGCCAGCAGCTTAAAGGCGGGGGCGAACGAGCAGTACTTC. It translates to CASSLKAGANEQYF.

The chain links TRBV19 to TRBJ1-1, with D perhaps TRBD1 (5 bases). The CDR3 totals 16 residues. V was shortened by 3 bases and J by 3 bases, with 17 bases between the two germline ends. Germline V gene data show CDR1 as LNHDA and CDR2 as SQIVND (reference sequence). The CDR3 is CASSIWGGSFDTEAFF. The CDR3 DNA is TGTGCCAGTAGTATTTGGGGGGGGAGTTTTGACACTGAAGCTTTCTTT.

The rearrangement links TRBV4-1 to TRBJ1-5; 10 positions agree with TRBD1. Losses at the gene ends were 4 bases for V and 5 bases for J; bases not matched to a gene: 8. Germline assignment: CDR1 MGHRA and CDR2 YSYEKL. The length of the CDR3 is 16 residues. The CDR3 DNA sequence: TGCGCCAGCAGCCCTCGACAGGGGGCGCGGGATCAGCCCCAGCATTTT. Residues: CASSPRQGARDQPQHF.

The CDR3 DNA sequence: TGCGCCAGCAGCCAAGAAGGGGACGGGGGAGACTATGGCTACACCTTC. Translating gives CASSQEGDGGDYGYTF. This chain uses TRBV4-1 with TRBJ1-2; perhaps TRBD1 as D (5 bases). The CDR3 runs to 16 residues. CDR1 MGHRA and CDR2 YSYEKL come from the germline V gene. Trimming cost V 0 bases and J 3 bases, with 14 bases left between them.

The chain carries TRBV18 and TRBJ1-1, with D possibly matching TRBD1 (6 bases). Germline V gives CDR1 KGHSH, CDR2 LQKENI. This CDR3 spans 13 amino acids. The V gene lost 2 bases and the J gene lost 4 bases, with 8 bases spanning the gap. CDR3 in DNA: TGTGCCAGCTCACCAGGGGGCATCACTGAAGCTTTCTTT. The encoded protein is CASSPGGITEAFF.

A single count supports this clone. The V and J genes are TRBV4-2 and TRBJ2-2, with D possibly being TRBD1 (5 bases). Trimming pared 0 bases from V and 2 bases from J, leaving 13 bases between. CDR1 is LGHNA, CDR2 YNFKEQ, per germline. CDR3 length: 17 residues. For the CDR3, the DNA is TGTGCCAGCAGCCAAGATGGGGCTGGCCTCAACACCGGGGAGCTGTTTTTT. This sequence encodes CASSQDGAGLNTGELFF.

The chain links TRBV13 to TRBJ1-4; D possibly corresponds to TRBD1 (5 bases). CDR1 PRHDT and CDR2 FYEKMQ come from the germline V gene (reference sequence). The CDR3 covers 14 residues. Trimming cost V 4 bases and J 5 bases, with 11 bases left between them. The CDR3 sequence: CASSSGTGNEKLFF. The CDR3, as DNA: TGTGCCAGCAGCTCCGGGACTGGGAATGAAAAACTGTTTTTT. Full variable domain (remainder filled in from reference TRBV13 and TRBJ1-4): AAGVIQSPRHLIKEKRETATLKCYPIPRHDTVYWYQQGPGQDPQFLISFYEKMQSDKGSIPDRFSAQQFSDYHSELNMSSLELGDSALYFCASSSGTGNEKLFFGSGTQLSVL.

The chain uses TRBV27 and TRBJ1-2, with 8 bases fitting TRBD1. Germline V gives CDR1 MNHEY, CDR2 SMNVEV (reference sequence). Trimming took 6 bases from V and 4 from J; bases not matched to a gene: 4. The CDR3 consists of 13 residues. The CDR3 nucleotides are TGTGCCAGCAGGGGACAGGCGTCCTATGGCTACACCTTC. It is translated as CASRGQASYGYTF.

V usage is TRBV11-1 and J usage is TRBJ2-1; possible D gene TRBD2, 5 bases. CDR1 and CDR2 from the germline V gene are SGHAT and FQDESV (reference sequence). Between the trimmed V and J ends, which lost 5 bases and 12 bases, there was a span of 17 bases. The CDR3 has 13 residues. Here the CDR3 reads CASSLSRREGQFF. The CDR3 DNA is TGTGCCAGCAGCCTTTCGAGACGCGAGGGGCAGTTCTTC.

Worth noting for this clone: The junction shows a germline mismatch at one end, possibly a read error. This sequence joins TRBV18 and TRBJ2-1; TRBD2 matches at 7 bases. This CDR3 has 14 residues. The germline CDR1 and CDR2 sequences are KGHSH and LQKENI. The chain's CDR3 is CASSPPTSYDEQFF. Here the CDR3 DNA reads TGTGCCAGCTCACCACCGACTAGCTACGATGAGCAGTTCTTC.